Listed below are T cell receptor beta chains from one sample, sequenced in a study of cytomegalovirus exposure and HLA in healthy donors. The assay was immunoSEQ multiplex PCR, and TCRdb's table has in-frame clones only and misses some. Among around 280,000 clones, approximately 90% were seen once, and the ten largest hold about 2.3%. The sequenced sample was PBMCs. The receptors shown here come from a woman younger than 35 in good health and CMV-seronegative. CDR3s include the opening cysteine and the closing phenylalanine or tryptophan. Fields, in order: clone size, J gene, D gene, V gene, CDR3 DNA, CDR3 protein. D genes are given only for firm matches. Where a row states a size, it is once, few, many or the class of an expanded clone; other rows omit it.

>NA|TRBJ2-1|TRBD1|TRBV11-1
TGTGCCAGCAGCTTGACAGGGGGCCGAGGGAATGAGCAGTTCTTC
CASSLTGGRGNEQFF
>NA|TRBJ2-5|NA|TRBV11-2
TGTGCCAGCAGCTTAGTGAGGCAGCCACAAGAGACCCAGTACTTC
CASSLVRQPQETQYF
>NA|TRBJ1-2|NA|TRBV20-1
TGCAGTGCTACGACAGCCCCCTACTACACCTTC
CSATTAPYYTF
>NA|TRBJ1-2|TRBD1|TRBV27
TGTGCCAGCAGTCTTACAGGGGGCTCGAGTGGCTACACCTTC
CASSLTGGSSGYTF
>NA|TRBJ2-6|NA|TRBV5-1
TGCGCCAGCAAGGTCGCTAGCGCTGGGGCCAACGTCCTGACTTTC
CASKVASAGANVLTF
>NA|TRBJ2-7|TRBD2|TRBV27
TGTGCCAGCAGTTTTGGGGAGGGGATCCCCTACGAGCAGTACTTC
CASSFGEGIPYEQYF
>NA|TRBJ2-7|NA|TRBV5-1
TGCGCCAGCAGCCCGGCGGCCCAGGGCAAATCCTACGAGCAGTACTTC
CASSPAAQGKSYEQYF
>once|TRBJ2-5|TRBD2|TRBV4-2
TGTGCCAGCAGCCAAGGGGTATTGGGGACTAGCGGACAAGAGACCCAGTACTTC
CASSQGVLGTSGQETQYF
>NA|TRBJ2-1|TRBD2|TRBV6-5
TGTGCCAGCAGTTACACCCCGGGCGGGGGGGGGAATGAGCAGTTCTTC
CASSYTPGGGGNEQFF
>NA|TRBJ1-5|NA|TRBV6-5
TGTGCCAGCAGTCTACAGGGTCTTAGCAATCAGCCCCAGCATTTT
CASSLQGLSNQPQHF
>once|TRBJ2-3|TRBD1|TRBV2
TGTGCCAGCAGTTGGTCAGGGGGCACTAGCACAGATACGCAGTATTTT
CASSWSGGTSTDTQYF
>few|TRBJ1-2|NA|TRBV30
TGTGCCTGGAGTTCGGGGGGTATAGCCTATGGCTACACCTTC
CAWSSGGIAYGYTF
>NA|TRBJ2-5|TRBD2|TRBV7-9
TGTGCCAGCAGCGCAACTCGGACTAGCGGGGGGAACACCCAGTACTTC
CASSATRTSGGNTQYF
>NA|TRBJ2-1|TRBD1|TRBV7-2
TGTGCCAGCACCGGACAGGGGAGTTACAATGAGCAGTTCTTC
CASTGQGSYNEQFF
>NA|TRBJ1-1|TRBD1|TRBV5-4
TGTGCCAGCAGCTGGGACAGGAACACTGAAGCTTTCTTT
CASSWDRNTEAFF
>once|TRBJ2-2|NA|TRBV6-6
TGTGCCAGCAGTGCTAATCCGAGCGGGGAGCTGTTTTTT
CASSANPSGELFF
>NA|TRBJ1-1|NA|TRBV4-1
TGCGCCAGCAGCCCCCCCGGTCAGGGAAAGAACACTGAAGCTTTCTTT
CASSPPGQGKNTEAFF
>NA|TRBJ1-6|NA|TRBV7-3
TGTGCCAGCAGCTTAATTGCAGATTCACCCCTCCACTTT
CASSLIADSPLHF
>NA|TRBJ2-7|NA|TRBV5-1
TGCGCCAGCAGCTTGACCGTGGGGGGATCCCACGAGCAGTACTTC
CASSLTVGGSHEQYF
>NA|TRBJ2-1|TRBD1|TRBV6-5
TGTGCCAGCAGTTGGTTCGAGGGGGCTAGGAGTGGGCAGTTCTTC
CASSWFEGARSGQFF
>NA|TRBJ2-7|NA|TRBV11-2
TGTGCCAGCAGCTTACAGCGTACGTCCTACGAGCAGTACTTC
CASSLQRTSYEQYF
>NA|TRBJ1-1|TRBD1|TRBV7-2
TGTGCCAGCAGCCCGGGACAGGGGGCTTTCTTT
CASSPGQGAFF
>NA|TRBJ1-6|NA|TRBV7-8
TGTGCCAGCAGCTTAGCCCTCCTCAGGACAGTCTATAATTCACCCCTCCACTTT
CASSLALLRTVYNSPLHF
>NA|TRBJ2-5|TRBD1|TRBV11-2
TGTGCCAGCAGTTTCGCAGGGGGTTCCCAAGAGACCCAGTACTTC
CASSFAGGSQETQYF
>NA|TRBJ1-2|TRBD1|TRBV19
TGTGCCAGTAACAAACAGGGGGCTCTTTCTAACTATGGCTACACCTTC
CASNKQGALSNYGYTF
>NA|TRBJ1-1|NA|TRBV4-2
TGTGCCAGCAGCCAAGATCGTGCCAGGGCCTGGCGACTGGACACTGAAGCCTTCTTT
CASSQDRARAWRLDTEAFF
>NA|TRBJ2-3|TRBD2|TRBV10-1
TGCGCCAGCAGTAGGACTAGCGGGGGCTCCGATACGCAGTATTTT
CASSRTSGGSDTQYF
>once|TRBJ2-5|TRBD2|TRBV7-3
TGTGCCAGCAGCGGGAGAGCGGGGGGGTTGGAGACCCAGTACTTC
CASSGRAGGLETQYF
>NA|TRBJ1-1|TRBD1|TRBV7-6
TGTGCCAGCAGCCCTGCTCAGGGGGCGCTTGGCACTGAAGCTTTCTTT
CASSPAQGALGTEAFF
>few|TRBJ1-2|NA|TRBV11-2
TGTGCCAGCAGCTCCCCGAGCACCTTCTATGGCTACACCTTC
CASSSPSTFYGYTF
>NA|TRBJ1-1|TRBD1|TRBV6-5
TGTGCCAGCAGCCCCCGGGACAGATGGAACACTGAAGCTTTCTTT
CASSPRDRWNTEAFF
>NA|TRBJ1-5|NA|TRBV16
TGTGCCAGCAGCCAATTTAAAGGTGCGGTCAATCAGCCCCAGCATTTT
CASSQFKGAVNQPQHF
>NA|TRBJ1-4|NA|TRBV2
TGTGCCAGCAGACAGGGACATCCTAATGAAAAACTGTTTTTT
CASRQGHPNEKLFF
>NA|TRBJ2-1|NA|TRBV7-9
TGTGCCAGCAGCCCAGACGGGACACGAAAATACAATGAGCAGTTCTTC
CASSPDGTRKYNEQFF
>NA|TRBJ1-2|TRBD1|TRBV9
TGTGCCAGCAGCGTAGTGGAGTGGACAGGGACCACCTTC
CASSVVEWTGTTF
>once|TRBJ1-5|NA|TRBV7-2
TGTGCCAGCAGCCTCACTTTTTATCAGCCCCAGCATTTT
CASSLTFYQPQHF
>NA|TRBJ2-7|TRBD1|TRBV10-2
TGCGCCAGCTCCGCAGCCGGAACAGGGGGCCTTTACGAGCAGTACTTC
CASSAAGTGGLYEQYF
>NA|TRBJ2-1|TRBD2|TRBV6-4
TGTGCCAGCAGTGCTTCGGGGGGGCTGTGGAATGAGCAGTTCTTC
CASSASGGLWNEQFF
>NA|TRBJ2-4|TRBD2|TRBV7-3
TGTGCCAGCAGCCTCGCGAGCGGGGGGGCGGGAAACATTCAGTACTTC
CASSLASGGAGNIQYF
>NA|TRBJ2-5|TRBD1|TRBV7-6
TGTGCCAGCAGCTTAGGGACAGGGGGGACCCAGTACTTC
CASSLGTGGTQYF
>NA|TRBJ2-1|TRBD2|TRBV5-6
TGTGCCAGCAGCCCAGGGACTAGCGGGGAGGGTGAGCAGTTCTTC
CASSPGTSGEGEQFF
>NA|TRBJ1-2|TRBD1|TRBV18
TGTGCCAGCTCACCAGGGACAGGGGGCTATAACTATGGCTACACCTTC
CASSPGTGGYNYGYTF
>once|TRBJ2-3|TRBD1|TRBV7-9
TGTGCCAGCAGCTTATATGCGGACAGGGCCACAGATACGCAGTATTTT
CASSLYADRATDTQYF
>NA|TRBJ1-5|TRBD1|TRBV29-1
TGCAGGGGGACAGGGCACGATAGCAATCAGCCCCAGCATTTT
CRGTGHDSNQPQHF
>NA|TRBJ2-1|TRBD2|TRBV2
TGTGCCACCCTAAGGACTAGCGGGGGGCCCAACAATGAGCAGTTCTTC
CATLRTSGGPNNEQFF